This T cell receptor (beta chain) was obtained from a study of T-cell memory formation after mild COVID-19. CDR1 is SNHLY and CDR2 is FYNNEI in the germline V gene. Losses at the gene ends were 4 bases for V and 2 bases for J; bases not matched to a gene: 2. The CDR3 is 14 amino acids. A single record per CDR3 protein comes from TCRdb applying MiXCR to the 5' RACE reads. The data show 450,000 to 700,000 distinct CDR3 sequences, about a sixth seen once. This sequence originates from an adult woman who had mild COVID-19 (a few samples of this study predate the infection). Cell type and time point are not known. The sequenced sample was PBMCs or a T cell subset sorted from them (not recorded which). V usage is TRBV2 and J usage is TRBJ2-7; TRBD2 matches at 10 bases. The CDR3 bases are TGTGCCAGCAGTGGACTAGCGGGTGCCTACGAGCAGTACTTC. Protein: CASSGLAGAYEQYF.